Sequencing of this TCR beta chain was carried out in a study of T cells in Graves' hyperthyroidism and ophthalmopathy. This clonotype was observed many times. Unmatched junction bases numbered 2, after V lost 5 bases and J lost 9 bases. Germline-derived CDR1 and CDR2 are SGHRS and YFSETQ. There are 13 residues in the CDR3. Isolation of PBMCs was performed on around 9.4 ml fresh peripheral blood. Amplified TCR beta CDR3 regions came from RNA transcripts. In the first-round RT-PCR of the TCR CDR3, the HTBI primer set was used. Each CDR3 protein is one row after TCRdb ran MiXCR on the multiplex PCR reads. The data show about 320,000 distinct CDR3 sequences, approximately 15% seen once.

The rearrangement joins TRBV5-1 to TRBJ1-6; 10 positions agree with TRBD1. The clonotype was recovered from a man aged 30 to 45 with Graves' hyperthyroidism. Sequencing used blood. The CDR3 DNA reads as TGCGCCAGCAGACGGGACAGGGGTTCACCCCTCCACTTT. Amino acids: CASRRDRGSPLHF. Drawing the rest from reference TRBV5-1 and TRBJ1-6, the complete variable domain is KAGVTQTPRYLIKTRGQQVTLSCSPISGHRSVSWYQQTPGQGLQFLFEYFSETQRNKGNFPGRFSGRQFSNSRSEMNVSTLELGDSALYLCASRRDRGSPLHFGNGTRLTVT.